Below are 14 T cell receptor beta chains sequenced from a single sample in a study of T cells in women clearing cervical HPV infection. Some clones are missing from TCRdb's copy, which holds only in-frame ones; the method was immunoSEQ multiplex PCR. This listing includes approximately 35,000 clones. The sample comprised blood buffy coat. These TCRs come from a woman aged 18-70 years with a cervical HPV16 infection that either progressed to CIN3+ or cleared (not recorded which).

The CDR3 spells CASSFGQQSTDTQYF. Partial CDR3 DNA: TGTGCCAGCAGTTTCGGACAGCAAAGCACAGATACG. The chain uses TRBV12-3 or TRBV12-4 and TRBJ2-3; D perhaps matches TRBD1 (6 bases). The read terminates 3 residues before the CDR3 end, so the remaining end is supplied by the germline J gene. The V and J ends lost 3 bases and 0 bases respectively, with 10 bases between them. This CDR3 spans 15 amino acids.

Worth noting for this clone: Read coverage stops 3 residues before the CDR3 terminus; the germline J gene supplies the remainder. The chain combines TRBV18 with TRBJ2-5; D is ambiguous. The CDR3 has 12 residues. Looked up from germline, CDR1 is KGHSH and CDR2 is LQKENI. The CDR3 region is CASSPSTDTQYF. The CDR3 bases that were read are TGTGCCAGCTCCCCATCCACAGATACC.

Regarding this clone: The CDR3 end falls 3 residues outside the read, so it is completed with the germline J gene. The V and J genes are TRBV7-2 and TRBJ1-2, with a weak D call TRBD1 (6 bases). The length of the CDR3 is 15 residues. The germline V and J ends were trimmed by 5 bases and 0 bases, with 13 bases remaining between them. CDR1 and CDR2 (germline): SGHTA, FQGNSA. The CDR3 loop is CASSPQGTSNYGYTF. The CDR3 bases that were read are TGTGCCAGCAGCCCACAGGGAACCTCTAACTATGGC.

With regard to this clone: With the read ending 3 residues before the CDR3 end, the germline J gene is used to fill in that end. The chain joins TRBV7-9 to TRBJ1-2; D unresolved. This CDR3 has 13 residues. CDR1 and CDR2 from the germline V gene are SEHNR and FQNEAQ (reference sequence). The CDR3 loop is CASSLAIADTYTF. The DNA read from the CDR3 is TGTGCCAGCAGCTTAGCGATCGCAGATACC.

As regards this clone: Read sequence stops 3 residues before the CDR3 end, and the germline J gene provides the missing end. The sample has other DNA sequences that encode this CDR3 too. This rearrangement joins TRBV15 to TRBJ1-3; tentative D call: TRBD1 (5 bases). Per the germline V gene, CDR1 is LNHNV and CDR2 is YYDKDF (reference sequence). V shed 8 bases and J shed 2 bases, with 13 bases lying between them. This CDR3 is 14 amino acids long. The sequenced CDR3 bases are TGTGCCACCCAGAAGGGGTCAGCTGGAAACACC. It codes for CATQKGSAGNT. The whole CDR3 sequence reads CATQKGSAGNTIYF.

The CDR3 DNA, read in part, is TGCGCCAGCAGCTTGGCGGGGACAGCCAACACTGAA. Translating it yields CASSLAGTANTE. The whole CDR3 is CASSLAGTANTEAFF. The rearrangement links TRBV5-1 to TRBJ1-1; 7 bases match TRBD1. The read halts 3 residues ahead of the CDR3 end, with the missing end drawn from the germline J gene. The CDR3 has 15 residues. In germline, CDR1 is SGHRS, CDR2 YFSETQ. V was clipped by 0 bases and J by 2 bases; unmatched bases: 4.

A note on this clone: From the germline J gene comes the end of the CDR3, since the read stops 3 residues before it. The chain uses TRBV4-2 and TRBJ1-4; 7 positions agree with TRBD1. The CDR3 contains 14 residues. Trimming cost V 9 bases and J 8 bases; bases outside gene matches: 12. Germline V gene data show CDR1 as LGHNA and CDR2 as YNFKEQ. The chain's CDR3 is CASKTGEGNEKLFF. The sequenced part of the CDR3 DNA is TGTGCCAGTAAAACAGGGGAGGGGAACGAAAAA.

The sequenced part of the CDR3 DNA is TGCGCCAGCAGCTTGGCAGGGGGTAGCAATCAGCCC. Protein product: CASSLAGGSNQP. The full CDR3 protein is CASSLAGGSNQPQHF. The rearrangement links TRBV5-1 to TRBJ1-5, with 7 positions matching TRBD1. The CDR3 goes on 3 residues after the read ends, and that part is filled in from the germline J gene. There are 15 residues in the CDR3. Germline loops: CDR1 SGHRS, CDR2 YFSETQ. Trimming at V came to 0 bases and at J to 0 bases, leaving 0 bases not matched to a gene.

For this clone: The read ends 3 residues shy of where the CDR3 ends; the end is completed using the germline J gene. This rearrangement joins TRBV2 to TRBJ1-2, with a weak D call TRBD1 (6 bases). Germline assignment: CDR1 SNHLY and CDR2 FYNNEI. Trimming took off 6 bases at V and 2 bases at J, with 13 bases between the two ends. This CDR3 is built from 14 residues. The sequenced part of the CDR3 DNA is TGTGCCAGCAGACCTTCCCAGGGGAACTATGGC. Its translation: CASRPSQGNYG. The full CDR3 reads CASRPSQGNYGYTF.

As concerns this clone: The missing CDR3 end, 3 residues past where the read stops, is filled in from the germline J gene. The chain recombines TRBV19 with TRBJ2-7; tentatively, D is TRBD1 (6 bases). The V gene's germline CDR1 is LNHDA and CDR2 SQIVND (reference sequence). Trimming pared 3 bases from V and 2 bases from J, leaving 8 bases between. The CDR3 length is 13 residues. CDR3 DNA (partial): TGTGCCAGTAGTATTAAGGGGGCCTACGAG. Translation gives CASSIKGAYE. The entire CDR3 sequence reads CASSIKGAYEQYF.

Details on this clone: The read halts 3 residues ahead of the CDR3 end, with the missing end drawn from the germline J gene. V gene TRBV7-9 combines with J gene TRBJ2-1; tentative D call: TRBD1 (5 bases). CDR3 size: 14 residues. Germline CDR1 is SEHNR and CDR2 is FQNEAQ (reference sequence). The V end lost 4 bases, the J end lost 9 bases, and 16 bases lay between the germline ends. Here the CDR3 reads CASSSLDTQSEQFF. CDR3 DNA, as far as it was read: TGTGCCAGCAGCTCCCTGGACACCCAGAGTGAG.

A word on this clone: The sequence runs out 3 residues before the end of the CDR3; the remainder is reconstructed from the germline J gene. This sequence joins TRBV12-5 and TRBJ2-7; 9 bases align to TRBD1. The V and J ends lost 7 bases and 2 bases, in that order; junction bases with no gene match: 6. Looked up from germline, CDR1 is LGHNT and CDR2 is FRNRAP. The CDR3 is made up of 14 amino acids. The sequenced CDR3 bases are TGTGCTAGTGCCGCGGGACAGGGACCCTACGAG. Its protein product is CASAAGQGPYE. The CDR3, in full, reads CASAAGQGPYEQYF.

As to this clone: The CDR3 is cut off 3 residues early in the read; its end comes from the germline J gene. V is TRBV7-2 and J is TRBJ1-1; weak D call: TRBD1 (5 bases). Germline CDR1 reads SGHTA; CDR2 reads FQGNSA. Trimming cost V 5 bases and J 6 bases, with 19 bases left between them. The CDR3 extends over 15 amino acids. CDR3 bases read: TGTGCCAGCAGCCCAGCTCCCACCGGGGGTCCTGAA. Translation: CASSPAPTGGPE. The complete CDR3 sequence is CASSPAPTGGPEAFF.

For this clone: The read gets to within 3 residues of the CDR3 end, and the germline J gene fills in the rest. The rearrangement joins TRBV19 to TRBJ2-1, with TRBD2 matching over 13 bases. The CDR3 runs 18 residues. Unmatched junction bases numbered 7, after V lost 3 bases and J lost 2 bases. Germline lookup yields CDR1 LNHDA and CDR2 SQIVND (reference sequence). CDR3 region: CASSITSGGALPYNEQFF. The DNA read from the CDR3 is TGTGCCAGTAGTATCACTAGCGGGGGGGCCCTCCCCTACAATGAG.